This passage covers 28 T cell receptor beta chains from one sample sequenced in a study of shared clonotypes between healthy human individuals. TCRdb's copy holds only in-frame clones and misses some; the assay was immunoSEQ multiplex PCR. Altogether more than 400,000 clones are present, 90% to 96% being singletons, with the ten largest covering about 0.054%. The sequenced material came from naive CD4+ T cells sorted from blood. Documented subset: CD45RA+ positively selected. The origin of the receptors is a woman aged 30 to 39 in good health.

This clone was seen just once. This chain joins TRBV18 and TRBJ1-5, with no clear D. V gave up 3 bases and J gave up 4 bases, with 4 bases separating them. Germline-derived CDR1 and CDR2 are KGHSH and LQKENI. The CDR3 totals 12 residues. CDR3 DNA: TGTGCCAGCTCACCCTATAATCAGCCCCAGCATTTT. Translation: CASSPYNQPQHF.

The chain has TRBV11-3 and TRBJ1-1; D call uncertain. The length of the CDR3 is 12 residues. V dropped 2 bases and J dropped 5 bases, with 6 bases sitting between them. CDR1 is SGHNT and CDR2 is YENEEA in the germline V gene. The CDR3 DNA reads as TGTGCCAGCAGCTTATGGGGTACTGAAGCTTTCTTT. Translated: CASSLWGTEAFF. The full variable domain, completed using reference TRBV11-3 and TRBJ1-1, is EAGVVQSPRYKIIEKKQPVAFWCNPISGHNTLYWYLQNLGQGPELLIRYENEEAVDDSQLPKDRFSAERLKGVDSTLKIQPAELGDSAVYLCASSLWGTEAFFGQGTRLTVV.

The chain joins TRBV7-2 to TRBJ1-1; no clear D. The CDR3 has 14 amino acids. CDR1 SGHTA and CDR2 FQGNSA come from the germline V gene. Trimming removed 1 base from V and 5 bases from J, with 11 bases in between. The CDR3 DNA reads TGTGCCAGCAGCTTAGGCACCAGAAGAACTGAAGCTTTCTTT. Protein: CASSLGTRRTEAFF.

J is TRBJ2-3 and V is TRBV2, with 8 bases that match TRBD1. V trimming: 4 bases; J trimming: 4 bases; junction bases outside the gene matches: 7. Germline CDR1 is SNHLY and CDR2 is FYNNEI. The CDR3 totals 15 residues. The CDR3 DNA follows: TGTGCCAGCAGTGCCGAGACAGGGGATGCAGATACGCAGTATTTT. Amino acid sequence: CASSAETGDADTQYF.

The V call is TRBV13, the J call TRBJ2-3; D is ambiguous. Trimming cost V 9 bases and J 0 bases, with 13 bases left between them. The CDR3 loop spans 14 amino acids. In germline, CDR1 is PRHDT, CDR2 FYEKMQ (reference sequence). CDR3 protein: CASSRKTSTDTQYF. The CDR3, as DNA: TGTGCCAGTAGTAGGAAAACTAGCACAGATACGCAGTATTTT.

The rearrangement links TRBV7-2 to TRBJ2-7; either TRBD1 or TRBD2 may supply D (5 bases each). The CDR3 length is 15 residues. Trimming took 5 bases from V and 2 from J, leaving 16 bases between them. Germline V gene data show CDR1 as SGHTA and CDR2 as FQGNSA. The CDR3 protein is CASSPPGQPPYEQYF. The CDR3 bases are TGTGCCAGCAGCCCCCCGGGGCAGCCCCCCTACGAGCAGTACTTC.

This chain joins TRBV18 and TRBJ1-5; a possible D gene is TRBD1 (6 bases). Germline values: CDR1 KGHSH, CDR2 LQKENI. The CDR3 is 15 residues long. The V end lost 1 base, the J end lost 6 bases, and 13 bases lay between the germline ends. CDR3 DNA: TGTGCCAGCTCACCACTGCAGGGGAGAATTCAGCCCCAGCATTTT. It translates to CASSPLQGRIQPQHF.

This chain uses TRBV21-1 with TRBJ2-1; the table's TRBD2 call for D was not verified on the DNA. TRBV21-1 is given as a pseudogene. The CDR3 totals 19 residues. The CDR3 nucleotides read TGTGCCAGCAGCCGCGGTCTAGCGGGAGATGGACTCTGGGGGGATGAGCAGTTCTTC. It codes for CASSRGLAGDGLWGDEQFF.

This CDR3 reads CSVELAHLASTDTQYF. The CDR3 coding sequence is TGCAGCGTTGAACTAGCGCATCTAGCGAGCACAGATACGCAGTATTTT. The V call is TRBV29-1, the J call TRBJ2-3, with a tentative D call TRBD2 (6 bases). Germline CDR1 reads SQVTM; CDR2 reads ANQGSEA. V lost 2 bases to trimming and J lost 0 bases, with 15 bases between them. The CDR3 is made up of 16 amino acids.

V usage is TRBV5-8 and J usage is TRBJ2-7; D possibly uses TRBD1 or TRBD2 (5 bases each). This CDR3 comprises 14 residues. Germline lookup yields CDR1 SGHTS and CDR2 YDEGEE. V was trimmed by 1 base and J by 2 bases, leaving 10 bases between them. DNA for the CDR3: TGTGCCAGCAGCTTGCTCGGGACCCCCTACGAGCAGTACTTC. It translates to CASSLLGTPYEQYF.

V usage is TRBV2 and J usage is TRBJ2-7; 7 nucleotides align to TRBD1. From germline, CDR1 is SNHLY and CDR2 FYNNEI. The trim removed 5 bases at V and 2 bases at J, leaving 3 bases unmatched. This CDR3 region has 13 residues. This CDR3 reads CASSYRGTYEQYF. CDR3 nucleotides: TGTGCCAGCAGTTACAGGGGAACCTACGAGCAGTACTTC.

The V call is TRBV28, the J call TRBJ2-7; TRBD1 might be the D (6 bases). V lost 3 bases, J lost 0 bases, and 12 bases lay in between. Germline loops: CDR1 MDHEN, CDR2 SYDVKM. This CDR3 region has 15 residues. The CDR3 loop is CASSLGDKASYEQYF. DNA of the CDR3: TGTGCCAGCAGTTTGGGGGACAAAGCCTCCTACGAGCAGTACTTC. The full variable domain, completed using reference TRBV28 and TRBJ2-7, is DVKVTQSSRYLVKRTGEKVFLECVQDMDHENMFWYRQDPGLGLRLIYFSYDVKMKEKGDIPEGYSVSREKKERFSLILESASTNQTSMYLCASSLGDKASYEQYFGPGTRLTVT.

The chain is built from TRBV6-4 and TRBJ2-2; the D gene is possibly TRBD1 (6 bases). Germline-derived CDR1 and CDR2 are MRHNA and SNTAGT. This CDR3 spans 13 amino acids. Trimming cost V 6 bases and J 6 bases, with 11 bases left between them. CDR3 coding DNA: TGTGCCAGCAGCGCGACAGGCCCCGGGGAGCTGTTTTTT. Its translation is CASSATGPGELFF.

This clone was picked up a small number of times. The chain uses TRBV27 and TRBJ1-1, with D unclear. Germline V gene sequence: CDR1 MNHEY, CDR2 SMNVEV (reference sequence). The CDR3 runs to 13 residues. V lost 0 bases and J 5 bases, leaving 7 bases between the germline ends. The CDR3 nucleotides read TGTGCCAGCAGTTTATCCGAGAGGACTGAAGCTTTCTTT. Protein: CASSLSERTEAFF.

A single count supports this clone. This chain links TRBV5-1 with TRBJ2-1; D remains unclear. Germline V gene data show CDR1 as SGHRS and CDR2 as YFSETQ. This CDR3 region has 12 residues. V shed 0 bases and J shed 12 bases, with 10 bases lying between them. The CDR3 loop is CASSLESSRQFF. In DNA, the CDR3 is TGCGCCAGCAGCTTGGAGTCCTCGCGGCAGTTCTTC.

The chain has TRBV28 and TRBJ2-3, with TRBD1 as a possible D gene (5 bases). V shed 2 bases and J shed 4 bases, with 10 bases lying between them. Germline CDR1 MDHEN, CDR2 SYDVKM. The CDR3 consists of 14 residues. As DNA, the CDR3 is TGTGCCAGCAGTTTACCCACAGGCCCAGATACGCAGTATTTT. It translates to CASSLPTGPDTQYF.

The rearrangement links TRBV29-1 to TRBJ2-7, with 7 bases identical to TRBD1. The germline V gene has CDR1 SQVTM and CDR2 ANQGSEA. V lost 7 bases, J lost 7 bases, and 10 bases stayed unmatched. The CDR3 is 12 residues long. This CDR3 reads CSARQGVREQYF. For the CDR3, the DNA is TGCAGCGCACGACAGGGCGTTAGGGAGCAGTACTTC.

The rearrangement uses TRBV5-4 and TRBJ1-2; a possible D gene is TRBD1 (5 bases). V lost 1 base and J lost 4, with 20 bases in between. This CDR3 spans 17 amino acids. Germline V gives CDR1 SGHNT, CDR2 YYREEE (reference sequence). The CDR3 here is CASSLTRRIRGGYGYTF. The DNA for the CDR3 is TGTGCCAGCAGCTTGACCAGAAGGATTCGGGGCGGCTATGGCTACACCTTC.

The V gene is TRBV27, the J gene TRBJ1-1; weak D call: TRBD1 (6 bases). The V end lost 2 bases, the J end lost 3 bases, and 7 bases lay between the germline ends. The CDR3 is 13 residues long. Germline V CDR1 and CDR2: MNHEY, SMNVEV (reference sequence). The CDR3 sequence: CASSLGQYTEAFF. As DNA, the CDR3 is TGTGCCAGCAGTTTAGGACAGTACACTGAAGCTTTCTTT.

The chain couples TRBV20-1 to TRBJ2-1; no definite D call. CDR1 and CDR2 (germline): DFQATT, SNEGSKA (reference sequence). This CDR3 contains 11 residues. V lost 3 bases to trimming and J lost 7 bases, with 7 bases between them. The CDR3 reads CSASMANEQFF. The CDR3 region has the DNA TGCAGTGCTAGTATGGCGAATGAGCAGTTCTTC.

The chain couples TRBV11-3 to TRBJ2-2, with TRBD2 identical over 7 bases. V shed 4 bases and J 2 bases; nucleotides not matched to a gene: 4. Germline-derived CDR1 and CDR2 are SGHNT and YENEEA. This CDR3 is built from 15 residues. The CDR3 DNA reads as TGTGCCAGCAGCTCGCCGGGACTAAACACCGGGGAGCTGTTTTTT. This codes for CASSSPGLNTGELFF. Looking up the rest from reference TRBV11-3 and TRBJ2-2 gives the full variable domain: EAGVVQSPRYKIIEKKQPVAFWCNPISGHNTLYWYLQNLGQGPELLIRYENEEAVDDSQLPKDRFSAERLKGVDSTLKIQPAELGDSAVYLCASSSPGLNTGELFFGEGSRLTVL.

The chain couples TRBV5-4 to TRBJ2-2, with 10 bases identical to TRBD1. This CDR3 has 15 residues. Germline V CDR1 and CDR2: SGHNT, YYREEE (reference sequence). The V and J ends lost 4 bases and 7 bases, in that order; junction bases with no gene match: 7. The CDR3 DNA reads TGTGCCAGCAGCGGCAGGACAGGGGGGAACGGGGAGCTGTTTTTT. The encoded protein is CASSGRTGGNGELFF.

The CDR3 is CASSPEGSGANVLTF. In nucleotides, the CDR3 is TGTGCCAGCAGCCCCGAAGGGTCTGGGGCCAACGTCCTGACTTTC. This chain connects TRBV5-6 to TRBJ2-6; D uncertain. The CDR3 consists of 15 residues. Germline V gene data show CDR1 as SGHDT and CDR2 as YYEEEE. The germline V and J ends were trimmed by 4 bases and 1 base, with 9 bases remaining between them.

The CDR3 nucleotides read TGTGCCAGCAGCAAGGGGCTGGATGGCTACACCTTC. Translation gives CASSKGLDGYTF. The chain is built from TRBV21-1 and TRBJ1-2; TRBD1, the table's D call, was not compared with the DNA. TRBV21-1 is a documented pseudogene. The CDR3 runs to 12 residues.

Notes on this clone: The same CDR3 can be traced to other DNA sequences in this sample. The J gene is TRBJ1-1, the V gene TRBV5-1; D is uncertain. This CDR3 is 13 amino acids long. Trimming stripped 0 bases from V and 2 bases from J, with 5 bases between. Germline V gene data show CDR1 as SGHRS and CDR2 as YFSETQ. CDR3 amino acids: CASSLGENTEAFF. The CDR3 bases are TGCGCCAGCAGCTTGGGGGAAAACACTGAAGCTTTCTTT.

The V and J genes are TRBV28 and TRBJ2-7, with D perhaps TRBD2 (5 bases). The germline V gene encodes CDR1 MDHEN and CDR2 SYDVKM. V lost 2 bases, J lost 0 bases, and 8 bases lay in between. The CDR3 runs to 14 residues. CDR3 region: CASSLIRGSYEQYF. The CDR3 nucleotides read TGTGCCAGCAGTTTAATCCGGGGCTCCTACGAGCAGTACTTC.

The chain uses TRBV30 and TRBJ1-6; D unclear. The CDR3 is 15 amino acids. The V end lost 2 bases, the J end lost 1 base, and 9 bases lay between the germline ends. CDR1 is GTSNPN and CDR2 is SVGIG in the germline V gene (reference sequence). In nucleotides, the CDR3 is TGTGCCTGGAGTTTGAGAAGTTCCTATAATTCACCCCTCCACTTT. It yields the protein CAWSLRSSYNSPLHF.

This chain's CDR3 is CASSSSGTYEQYF. For the CDR3, the DNA is TGTGCCAGCAGCAGTAGCGGAACCTACGAGCAGTACTTC. The chain combines TRBV6-5 with TRBJ2-7, with a possible D match to TRBD2 (6 bases). V was shortened by 6 bases and J by 2 bases, with 11 bases between the two germline ends. CDR1 and CDR2 (germline): MNHEY, SVGAGI. This CDR3 is built from 13 residues.